This TCR beta chain is from a study of OX40 agonist ivuxolimab in advanced cancers. Whole-study findings and limits: Compared with CD4+, CD8+ T cells on average had more expanded clones. Partial responders at 0.1-3.0 mg/kg showed near-lowest clonal expansion. Among expanded peripheral T cells, antigen specificity went undetermined. Nonresponders included some who also had low normalized T-cell clonal expansion.

The junction had 9 bases not matched to a gene; V was cut back by 6 bases and J by 5 bases. CDR3 size: 14 residues. CDR1 and CDR2 (germline): MDHEN, SYDVKM. TCRdb's table, derived via immunoSEQ multiplex PCR, lists solely in-frame clones and lacks some. This sample carries roughly 35,000 clones, roughly four fifths of them seen once, and the ten largest clones take about 2%. Comment on this clone: The antigen is undetermined.

This sequence joins TRBV28 and TRBJ1-2, with 7 positions matching TRBD1. The receptor was derived from an adult with an advanced solid tumor such as melanoma, head and neck, liver or kidney cancer. The source material was CD4+ or CD8+ T cells sorted from blood, sampled in a trial of the OX40 agonist ivuxolimab. The DNA of the CDR3 is TGTGCCAGCAGCCTGACAGGGAAAGGGTATGGCTACACCTTC. It encodes CASSLTGKGYGYTF.